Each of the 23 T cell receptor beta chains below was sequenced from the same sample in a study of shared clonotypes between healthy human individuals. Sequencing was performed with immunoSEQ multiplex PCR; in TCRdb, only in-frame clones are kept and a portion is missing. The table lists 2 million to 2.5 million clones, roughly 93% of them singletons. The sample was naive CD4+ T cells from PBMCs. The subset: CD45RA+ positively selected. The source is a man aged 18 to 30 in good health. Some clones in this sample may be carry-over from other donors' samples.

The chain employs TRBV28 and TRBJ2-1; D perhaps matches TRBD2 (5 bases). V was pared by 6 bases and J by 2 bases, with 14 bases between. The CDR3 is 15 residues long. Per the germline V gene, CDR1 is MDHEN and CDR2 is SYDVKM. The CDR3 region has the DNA TGTGCCAGCAGCCGACTATCCCGGCCCTACAATGAGCAGTTCTTC. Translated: CASSRLSRPYNEQFF.

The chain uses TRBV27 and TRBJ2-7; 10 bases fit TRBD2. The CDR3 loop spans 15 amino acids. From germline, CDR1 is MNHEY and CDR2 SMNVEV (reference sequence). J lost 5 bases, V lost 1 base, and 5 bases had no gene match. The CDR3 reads CASSLYLAGVHEQYF. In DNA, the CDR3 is TGTGCCAGCAGTTTATACCTAGCGGGAGTCCACGAGCAGTACTTC.

CDR3 sequence: CASSHTSGSGYEQYF. The CDR3 DNA is TGTGCCAGCAGCCATACTAGCGGGAGTGGGTACGAGCAGTACTTC. This chain connects TRBV5-4 to TRBJ2-7; 11 bases are a match to TRBD2. The CDR3 sequence is 15 residues long. The germline V gene encodes CDR1 SGHNT and CDR2 YYREEE (reference sequence). The V segment lost 4 bases and the J segment 4 bases; nucleotides outside the gene matches: 7.

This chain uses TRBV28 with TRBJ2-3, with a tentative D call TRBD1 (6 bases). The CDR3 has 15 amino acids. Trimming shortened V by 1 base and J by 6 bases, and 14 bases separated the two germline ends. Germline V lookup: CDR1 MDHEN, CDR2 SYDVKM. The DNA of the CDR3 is TGTGCCAGCAGTTTATCAGGGGCGCGAGGGGATACGCAGTATTTT. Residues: CASSLSGARGDTQYF. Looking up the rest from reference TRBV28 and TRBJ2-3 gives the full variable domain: DVKVTQSSRYLVKRTGEKVFLECVQDMDHENMFWYRQDPGLGLRLIYFSYDVKMKEKGDIPEGYSVSREKKERFSLILESASTNQTSMYLCASSLSGARGDTQYFGPGTRLTVL.

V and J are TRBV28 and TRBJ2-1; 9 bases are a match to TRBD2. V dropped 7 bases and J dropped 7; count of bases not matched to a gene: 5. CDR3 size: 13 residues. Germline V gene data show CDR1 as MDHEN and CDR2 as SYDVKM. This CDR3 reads CASKAGGSNEQFF. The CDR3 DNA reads TGTGCCAGCAAGGCGGGAGGGAGTAATGAGCAGTTCTTC.

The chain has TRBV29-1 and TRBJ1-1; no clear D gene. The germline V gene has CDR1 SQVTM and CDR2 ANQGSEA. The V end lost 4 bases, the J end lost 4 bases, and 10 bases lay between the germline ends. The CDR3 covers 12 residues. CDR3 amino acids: CSVVQVGTEAFF. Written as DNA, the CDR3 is TGCAGCGTTGTTCAGGTGGGCACTGAAGCTTTCTTT.

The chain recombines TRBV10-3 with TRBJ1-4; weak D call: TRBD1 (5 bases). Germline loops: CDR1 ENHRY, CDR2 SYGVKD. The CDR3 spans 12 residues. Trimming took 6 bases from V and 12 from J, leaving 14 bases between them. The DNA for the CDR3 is TGTGCCATCAGAGCCGAGGGGAGGGAACTGTTTTTT. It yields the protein CAIRAEGRELFF.

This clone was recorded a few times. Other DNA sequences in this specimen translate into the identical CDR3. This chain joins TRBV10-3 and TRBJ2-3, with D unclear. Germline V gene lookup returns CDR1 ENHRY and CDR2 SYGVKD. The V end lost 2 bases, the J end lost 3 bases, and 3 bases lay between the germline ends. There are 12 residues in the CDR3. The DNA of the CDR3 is TGTGCCATCAGTGAGGGGACAGATACGCAGTATTTT. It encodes CAISEGTDTQYF.

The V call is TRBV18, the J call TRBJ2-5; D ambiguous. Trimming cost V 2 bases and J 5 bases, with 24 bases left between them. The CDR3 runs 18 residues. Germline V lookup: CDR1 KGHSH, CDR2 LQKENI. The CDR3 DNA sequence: TGTGCCAGCTCACCAGTAAGTGCCGGTCCCAGGAGTCTGGAGACCCAGTACTTC. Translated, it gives CASSPVSAGPRSLETQYF.

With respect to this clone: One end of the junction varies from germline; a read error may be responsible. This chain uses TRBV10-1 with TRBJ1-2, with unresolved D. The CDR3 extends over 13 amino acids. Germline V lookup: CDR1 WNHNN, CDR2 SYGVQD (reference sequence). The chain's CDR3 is CASSPYPKYGYTF. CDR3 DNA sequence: TGCGCCAGCAGCCCTTACCCTAAATATGGCTACACCTTC.

CDR3 sequence (DNA): TGTGCCAGCAGTTTACGACAGGGAGGCGAGCAGTACTTC. This gives the protein CASSLRQGGEQYF. This chain connects TRBV6-1 to TRBJ2-7; maybe TRBD1 (7 bases). This CDR3 spans 13 amino acids. CDR1 and CDR2 from the germline V gene are MNHNS and SASEGT. Trimming left V 5 bases short and J 6 bases short, with 14 bases between.

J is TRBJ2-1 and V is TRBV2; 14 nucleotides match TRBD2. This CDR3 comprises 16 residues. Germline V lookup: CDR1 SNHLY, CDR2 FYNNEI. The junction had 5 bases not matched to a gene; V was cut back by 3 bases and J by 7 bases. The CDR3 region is CASSDPGLAGVNEQFF. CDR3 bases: TGTGCCAGCAGTGATCCGGGACTAGCGGGAGTTAATGAGCAGTTCTTC.

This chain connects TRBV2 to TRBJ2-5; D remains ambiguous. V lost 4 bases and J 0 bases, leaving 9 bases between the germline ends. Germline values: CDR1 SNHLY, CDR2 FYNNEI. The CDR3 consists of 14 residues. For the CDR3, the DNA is TGTGCCAGCAGTGCGCAGACACACCAAGAGACCCAGTACTTC. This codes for CASSAQTHQETQYF.

CDR3 nucleotide sequence: TGCGCCAGCAGCTTGGCCGGGACTAGCGGGAGGGAAGAGCAGTTCTTC. It specifies CASSLAGTSGREEQFF. The V call is TRBV5-1, the J call TRBJ2-1; 16 nucleotides line up with TRBD2. The V segment lost 0 bases and the J segment 10 bases; nucleotides outside the gene matches: 4. Germline CDR1 and CDR2: SGHRS and YFSETQ. CDR3 length: 16 amino acids.

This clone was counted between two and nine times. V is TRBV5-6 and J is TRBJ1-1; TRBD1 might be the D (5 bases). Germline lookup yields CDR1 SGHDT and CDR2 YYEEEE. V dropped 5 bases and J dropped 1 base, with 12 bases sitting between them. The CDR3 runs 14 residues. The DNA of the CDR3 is TGTGCCAGCAGGACCGGGACGGCGAACACTGAAGCTTTCTTT. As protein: CASRTGTANTEAFF.

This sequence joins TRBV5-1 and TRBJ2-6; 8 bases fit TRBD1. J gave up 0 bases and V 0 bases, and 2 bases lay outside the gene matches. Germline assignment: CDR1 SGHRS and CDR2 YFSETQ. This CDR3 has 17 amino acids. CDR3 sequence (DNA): TGCGCCAGCAGCTTGGGGCAGGGGGCCTCTGGGGCCAACGTCCTGACTTTC. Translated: CASSLGQGASGANVLTF.

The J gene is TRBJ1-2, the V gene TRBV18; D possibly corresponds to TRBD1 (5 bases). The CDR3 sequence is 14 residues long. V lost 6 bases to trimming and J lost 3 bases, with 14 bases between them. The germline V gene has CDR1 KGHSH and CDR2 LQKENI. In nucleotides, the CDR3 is TGTGCCAGCTCTGACGTAATAGGGGACTATGGCTACACCTTC. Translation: CASSDVIGDYGYTF.

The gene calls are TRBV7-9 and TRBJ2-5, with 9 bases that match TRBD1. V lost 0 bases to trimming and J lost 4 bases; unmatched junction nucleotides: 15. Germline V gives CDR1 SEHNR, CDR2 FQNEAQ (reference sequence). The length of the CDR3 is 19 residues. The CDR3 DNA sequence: TGTGCCAGCAGCTTAGCGAGATTAGCCGGGACAGGGTTTGCAGAGACCCAGTACTTC. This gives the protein CASSLARLAGTGFAETQYF. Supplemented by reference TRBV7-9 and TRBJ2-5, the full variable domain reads DTGVSQNPRHKITKRGQNVTFRCDPISEHNRLYWYRQTLGQGPEFLTYFQNEAQLEKSRLLSDRFSAERPKGSFSTLEIQRTEQGDSAMYLCASSLARLAGTGFAETQYFGPGTRLLVL.

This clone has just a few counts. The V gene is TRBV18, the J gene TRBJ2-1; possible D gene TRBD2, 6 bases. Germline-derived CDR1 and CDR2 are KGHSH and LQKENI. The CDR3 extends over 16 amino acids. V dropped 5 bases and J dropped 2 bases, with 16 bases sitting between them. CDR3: CASSRTDRLAYNEQFF. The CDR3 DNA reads TGTGCCAGCTCAAGGACGGATCGACTAGCCTACAATGAGCAGTTCTTC.

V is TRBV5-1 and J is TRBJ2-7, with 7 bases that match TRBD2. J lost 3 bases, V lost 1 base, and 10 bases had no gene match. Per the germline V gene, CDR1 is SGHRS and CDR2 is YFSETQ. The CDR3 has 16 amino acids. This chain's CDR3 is CASSLLAGLEIYEQYF. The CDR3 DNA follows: TGCGCCAGCAGCTTGTTGGCCGGACTAGAGATCTACGAGCAGTACTTC.

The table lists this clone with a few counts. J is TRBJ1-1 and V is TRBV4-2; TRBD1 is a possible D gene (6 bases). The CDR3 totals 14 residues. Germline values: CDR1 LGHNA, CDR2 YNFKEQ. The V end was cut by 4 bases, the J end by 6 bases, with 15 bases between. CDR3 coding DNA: TGTGCCAGCAGCCCTCCCGCAGGGGACGCTGAAGCTTTCTTT. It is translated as CASSPPAGDAEAFF.

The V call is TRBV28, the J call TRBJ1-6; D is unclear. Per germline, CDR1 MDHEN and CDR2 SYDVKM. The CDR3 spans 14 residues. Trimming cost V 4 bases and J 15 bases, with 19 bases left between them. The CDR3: CASSSPYLARGLHF. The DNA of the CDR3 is TGTGCCAGCAGTTCCCCCTACCTCGCTCGGGGCCTCCACTTT.

CDR3 bases: TGTGCCAGCAGTTTAGAGGTCAGGGGCTACACCTTC. It specifies CASSLEVRGYTF. The V and J genes are TRBV28 and TRBJ1-2, with no clear D. The CDR3 covers 12 residues. Germline CDR1 is MDHEN and CDR2 is SYDVKM. Trimming cost V 2 bases and J 8 bases, with 9 bases left between them.